The next 21 T cell receptor beta chains were all read from a single sample in a study of cytomegalovirus exposure and HLA in healthy donors. PCR was performed using 60 Vbeta and 13 Jbeta primers. The repertoire was sequenced with immunoSEQ multiplex PCR; TCRdb's copy has only in-frame clones and lacks some. In the table there are about 140,000 clones, 76% of which are singletons. The sequencing input was PBMCs. The receptors stem from a man in his forties in good health and CMV-seronegative.

The CDR3 region is CASSEPGTGEGYTF. CDR3 nucleotide sequence: TGTGCCAGCAGTGAACCGGGGACAGGGGAAGGCTACACCTTC. The genes are TRBV6-1 and TRBJ1-2; 10 nucleotides match TRBD1. The CDR3 is 14 amino acids. V gave up 2 bases and J gave up 8 bases; unmatched junction bases: 5. CDR1 MNHNS and CDR2 SASEGT come from the germline V gene.

The chain is built from TRBV7-2 and TRBJ2-7; no firm D call. The CDR3 is made up of 13 amino acids. The V and J ends lost 1 base and 6 bases respectively, with 10 bases between them. CDR1 is SGHTA and CDR2 is FQGNSA in the germline V gene. CDR3 residues: CASSLEQSAEQYF. CDR3 in DNA: TGTGCCAGCAGCTTAGAACAGTCAGCCGAGCAGTACTTC.

The V gene is TRBV7-2, the J gene TRBJ2-7; possibly TRBD2 for D (5 bases). This CDR3 contains 14 residues. V dropped 3 bases and J dropped 2 bases, with 11 bases sitting between them. The germline CDR1 and CDR2 sequences are SGHTA and FQGNSA. The CDR3 coding sequence is TGTGCCAGCAGCTTTCAGAGCGGAGCCTACGAGCAGTACTTC. Its translation: CASSFQSGAYEQYF.

The chain has TRBV7-2 and TRBJ2-7; TRBD2 agrees at 7 bases. The CDR3 runs 15 residues. V dropped 6 bases and J dropped 4; count of bases not matched to a gene: 12. Germline V gene data show CDR1 as SGHTA and CDR2 as FQGNSA. CDR3 DNA sequence: TGTGCCAGCAGGGGGAGGGGCGCACGGGTGTACGAGCAGTACTTC. Translating gives CASRGRGARVYEQYF.

The chain has TRBV11-3 and TRBJ2-7; 12 bases map to TRBD1. With V trimmed by 9 bases and J by 7 bases, 10 bases remained unmatched. Germline V CDR1 and CDR2: SGHNT, YENEEA. The length of the CDR3 is 14 residues. The CDR3 reads CASGHRDRGQEQYF. DNA of the CDR3: TGTGCCAGTGGGCACCGGGACAGGGGGCAGGAGCAGTACTTC.

This chain uses TRBV6-5 with TRBJ1-3; D gene ambiguous. V was clipped by 4 bases and J by 0 bases, with 10 bases between them. From germline, CDR1 is MNHEY and CDR2 SVGAGI. CDR3 length: 15 amino acids. CDR3 bases: TGTGCCAGCAGTTCTCCCACATCCTCTGGAAACACCATATATTTT. Protein: CASSSPTSSGNTIYF.

The chain carries TRBV30 and TRBJ2-7; TRBD2 might be the D (6 bases). The CDR3 loop spans 12 amino acids. V was trimmed by 0 bases and J by 5 bases, leaving 8 bases between them. Germline CDR1 GTSNPN, CDR2 SVGIG (reference sequence). CDR3 in DNA: TGTGCCTGGAGTGTACGGGGGAACGAGCAGTACTTC. It is translated as CAWSVRGNEQYF.

This clone was seen just once. This chain links TRBV27 with TRBJ1-3, with TRBD1 as a possible D gene (5 bases). V was pared by 9 bases and J by 7 bases, with 16 bases between. Germline V gene data show CDR1 as MNHEY and CDR2 as SMNVEV (reference sequence). The CDR3 sequence is 13 residues long. CDR3 protein: CASAGPGRNTIYF. The DNA of the CDR3 is TGTGCCAGTGCGGGGCCAGGCAGGAACACCATATATTTT.

The chain employs TRBV4-3 and TRBJ1-2, with 11 bases that match TRBD1. V was clipped by 3 bases and J by 0 bases; unmatched bases: 6. The length of the CDR3 is 17 residues. Looked up from germline, CDR1 is LGHNA and CDR2 is YSLEER. CDR3 DNA: TGCGCCAGCAGCCAGAAACCGGGACAGGGGGCTAACTATGGCTACACCTTC. Encoded protein: CASSQKPGQGANYGYTF.

This sequence joins TRBV4-3 and TRBJ2-2; D is perhaps TRBD1 (5 bases). Trimming cost V 4 bases and J 0 bases, with 15 bases left between them. Germline V gene data show CDR1 as LGHNA and CDR2 as YSLEER. The CDR3 has 17 residues. The CDR3 region has the DNA TGCGCCAGCAGCCCCGGTTACGACAGCGCGAACACCGGGGAGCTGTTTTTT. Its protein is CASSPGYDSANTGELFF.

This chain joins TRBV7-3 and TRBJ2-1, with D perhaps TRBD1 (6 bases). The CDR3 has 16 amino acids. Germline V gene data show CDR1 as SGHTA and CDR2 as FQGTGA. The V end lost 5 bases, the J end lost 0 bases, and 14 bases lay between the germline ends. Written as DNA, the CDR3 is TGTGCCAGCAGCCAGAACCGGGACAACTCCTACAATGAGCAGTTCTTC. As protein: CASSQNRDNSYNEQFF.

The J gene is TRBJ2-3, the V gene TRBV11-2, with 9 bases lining up with TRBD1. Trimming at V came to 1 base and at J to 3 bases, leaving 8 bases not matched to a gene. The length of the CDR3 is 17 residues. Germline values: CDR1 SGHAT, CDR2 FQNNGV. DNA of the CDR3: TGTGCCAGCAGCTTAGCGGGGGACAGGGCTGGAACAGATACGCAGTATTTT. This translates into CASSLAGDRAGTDTQYF.

The rearrangement links TRBV6-5 to TRBJ1-5; D uncertain. Trimming pared 0 bases from V and 7 bases from J, leaving 13 bases between. The CDR3 contains 15 residues. Germline CDR1 MNHEY, CDR2 SVGAGI. The CDR3 sequence: CASSYSERVRQPQHF. CDR3 in DNA: TGTGCCAGCAGTTACTCCGAGAGGGTAAGGCAGCCCCAGCATTTT.

This chain uses TRBV5-1 with TRBJ2-5; D perhaps matches TRBD1 (5 bases). The V gene's germline CDR1 is SGHRS and CDR2 YFSETQ. The ends were cut back, 4 bases at V and 1 base at J, with 11 bases in the middle. The CDR3 has 14 amino acids. The CDR3 DNA follows: TGCGCCAGCAGCGTCGGACACCTCCAAGAGACCCAGTACTTC. This sequence encodes CASSVGHLQETQYF.

This clone was picked up one time. The chain uses TRBV5-1 and TRBJ1-2, with D possibly matching TRBD1 (5 bases). The germline CDR1 and CDR2 sequences are SGHRS and YFSETQ. V was shortened by 4 bases and J by 6 bases, with 13 bases between the two germline ends. CDR3 length: 13 amino acids. The CDR3 region is CASSAQGSHGYTF. The CDR3 DNA reads TGCGCCAGCAGCGCCCAGGGTTCTCATGGCTACACCTTC.

The V call is TRBV7-9, the J call TRBJ2-7; D remains ambiguous. Germline CDR1 reads SEHNR; CDR2 reads FQNEAQ (reference sequence). The ends were cut back, 5 bases at V and 2 bases at J, with 10 bases in the middle. This CDR3 spans 13 amino acids. The CDR3 loop is CASSPWSAYEQYF. CDR3 coding DNA: TGTGCCAGCAGCCCGTGGAGCGCCTACGAGCAGTACTTC. Based on the CDR3 plus reference TRBV7-9 and TRBJ2-7, the full variable domain is DTGVSQNPRHKITKRGQNVTFRCDPISEHNRLYWYRQTLGQGPEFLTYFQNEAQLEKSRLLSDRFSAERPKGSFSTLEIQRTEQGDSAMYLCASSPWSAYEQYFGPGTRLTVT.

The sample holds one count of this clone. The CDR3 DNA reads TGTGCCAGCAGTGTGGTCAGGGCTGCAGAGACCCAGTACTTC. Translation gives CASSVVRAAETQYF. The rearrangement uses TRBV6-1 and TRBJ2-5; tentatively, D is TRBD1 (5 bases). With 4 bases removed from V and 4 bases from J, the gap between germline ends came to 13 bases. Per the germline V gene, CDR1 is MNHNS and CDR2 is SASEGT. The CDR3 has 14 amino acids.

V gene TRBV27 combines with J gene TRBJ2-1; 9 bases are shared with TRBD2. There are 13 residues in the CDR3. Unmatched junction bases numbered 6, after V lost 3 bases and J lost 12 bases. Germline V gene data show CDR1 as MNHEY and CDR2 as SMNVEV (reference sequence). The CDR3: CASSLLAGGWQFF. CDR3 coding DNA: TGTGCCAGCAGTTTGTTGGCGGGAGGGTGGCAGTTCTTC.

This chain links TRBV13 with TRBJ2-7; D possibly corresponds to TRBD2 (6 bases). Germline CDR1 reads PRHDT; CDR2 reads FYEKMQ (reference sequence). CDR3 length: 15 amino acids. Trimming took off 3 bases at V and 5 bases at J, with 17 bases between the two ends. CDR3 DNA sequence: TGTGCCAGCAGCTTGCGGATAGCGGACTTGCACGAGCAGTACTTC. This encodes CASSLRIADLHEQYF.

The chain links TRBV6-6 to TRBJ2-7, with D possibly being TRBD1 (5 bases). The CDR3 totals 14 residues. Per the germline V gene, CDR1 is MNHNY and CDR2 is SVGAGI (reference sequence). Trimming stripped 2 bases from V and 6 bases from J, with 14 bases between. CDR3 bases: TGTGCCAGCAGTTACCCACAGGAGACTGGCGAGCAGTACTTC. Protein product: CASSYPQETGEQYF.

V is TRBV5-1 and J is TRBJ2-4; the D gene is possibly TRBD1 (5 bases). The CDR3 is 14 amino acids. V lost 4 bases and J 5 bases, leaving 13 bases between the germline ends. Germline CDR1 is SGHRS and CDR2 is YFSETQ. CDR3: CASSLQGEENIQYF. The DNA for the CDR3 is TGCGCCAGCAGCCTCCAGGGTGAGGAAAACATTCAGTACTTC.